Below are 30 T cell receptor beta chains sequenced from a single sample in a study of blood T cell repertoires in COVID-19. Libraries were prepared by immunoSEQ multiplex PCR; TCRdb keeps only in-frame clonotypes and omits some of them. The table lists 130,000 to 150,000 clones, about 85% of them singletons. The sample taken for sequencing was peripheral blood. Source of these receptors: a human donor with acute or convalescent COVID-19. The donor label of this sample is uncertain.

The chain carries TRBV28 and TRBJ2-5; 14 bases fit TRBD2. CDR3 length: 16 residues. V dropped 6 bases and J dropped 5; count of bases not matched to a gene: 8. Per the germline V gene, CDR1 is MDHEN and CDR2 is SYDVKM. The CDR3 spells CASRIGRLAGGETQYF. In DNA form, the CDR3 reads TGTGCCAGCAGAATAGGACGACTAGCGGGAGGGGAGACCCAGTACTTC.

The chain combines TRBV11-2 with TRBJ1-1; D perhaps matches TRBD1 (5 bases). This CDR3 has 11 amino acids. The germline V gene encodes CDR1 SGHAT and CDR2 FQNNGV. The V and J ends lost 7 bases and 6 bases respectively, with 9 bases between them. The CDR3 is CASKVGPEAFF. DNA of the CDR3: TGTGCCAGCAAGGTGGGGCCTGAAGCTTTCTTT.

The chain joins TRBV7-9 to TRBJ1-4; 7 nucleotides agree with TRBD1. Germline loops: CDR1 SEHNR, CDR2 FQNEAQ (reference sequence). Losses at the gene ends were 5 bases for V and 6 bases for J; bases not matched to a gene: 9. CDR3 length equals 15 residues. CDR3 DNA: TGTGCCAGCAGCCCAGGGGACAGTGTTTATGAAAAACTGTTTTTT. Translated: CASSPGDSVYEKLFF.

The gene calls are TRBV19 and TRBJ1-2; D may be TRBD1 (5 bases). V dropped 5 bases and J dropped 1 base, with 11 bases sitting between them. Germline V gene sequence: CDR1 LNHDA, CDR2 SQIVND (reference sequence). The CDR3 loop spans 14 amino acids. The CDR3 spells CASSPIRDNYGYTF. The CDR3 DNA follows: TGTGCCAGTAGTCCAATCAGGGATAACTATGGCTACACCTTC. Looking up the rest from reference TRBV19 and TRBJ1-2 gives the full variable domain: DGGITQSPKYLFRKEGQNVTLSCEQNLNHDAMYWYRQDPGQGLRLIYYSQIVNDFQKGDIAEGYSVSREKKESFPLTVTSAQKNPTAFYLCASSPIRDNYGYTFGSGTRLTVV.

The table lists this clone with a count of one. The V call is TRBV7-2, the J call TRBJ1-2, with 12 bases aligning to TRBD1. The length of the CDR3 is 14 residues. V lost 6 bases to trimming and J lost 8 bases; unmatched junction nucleotides: 7. The germline V gene encodes CDR1 SGHTA and CDR2 FQGNSA. The chain's CDR3 is CASRFTGTGGGYTF. CDR3 coding DNA: TGTGCCAGCAGATTCACCGGGACAGGGGGCGGCTACACCTTC.

The J gene is TRBJ2-4, the V gene TRBV19, with a weak D call TRBD1 (6 bases). This CDR3 has 15 residues. V was pared by 4 bases and J by 1 base, with 11 bases between. The germline gives CDR1 LNHDA, CDR2 SQIVND (reference sequence). The CDR3 sequence is CASSKGGVAKNIQYF. Written as DNA, the CDR3 is TGTGCCAGTAGTAAAGGGGGAGTCGCCAAAAACATTCAGTACTTC.

The chain joins TRBV4-3 to TRBJ2-5; 7 nucleotides agree with TRBD2. The CDR3 is 15 residues long. With 0 bases clipped from V and 5 bases from J, the junction kept 6 bases outside the gene matches. Germline V lookup: CDR1 LGHNA, CDR2 YSLEER. This chain's CDR3 is CASSQDLGDYETQYF. DNA of the CDR3: TGCGCCAGCAGCCAAGACTTGGGGGACTACGAGACCCAGTACTTC.

The genes are TRBV6-2 or TRBV6-3 and TRBJ1-1; 7 bases are shared with TRBD1. Germline CDR1 is MNHEY and CDR2 is SVGEGT. CDR3 length equals 13 residues. After removal of 1 base from V and 12 bases from J, the junction contained 8 bases not matched to a gene. CDR3 in DNA: TGTGCCAGCAGTTACTTGGAGAGGGGGCGAACTTTCTTT. This translates into CASSYLERGRTFF.

V is TRBV4-2 and J is TRBJ2-7, with TRBD2 matching over 11 bases. V was clipped by 4 bases and J by 0 bases; unmatched bases: 11. Per the germline V gene, CDR1 is LGHNA and CDR2 is YNFKEQ. This CDR3 has 18 residues. The CDR3 nucleotides read TGTGCCAGCAGCCCAAGGGGTGGACTAGCGGGCTCCTCCTACGAGCAGTACTTC. Encoded protein: CASSPRGGLAGSSYEQYF.

The V and J genes are TRBV4-1 and TRBJ1-2; D uncertain. CDR1 is MGHRA and CDR2 is YSYEKL in the germline V gene. The V end was cut by 1 base, the J end by 5 bases, with 11 bases between. The CDR3 totals 14 residues. DNA of the CDR3: TGCGCCAGCAGCCAAGCGGGGTTCTCTTATGGCTACACCTTC. Amino acid sequence: CASSQAGFSYGYTF.

This sequence joins TRBV30 and TRBJ1-5; 7 nucleotides match TRBD1. CDR3 size: 14 residues. The germline gives CDR1 GTSNPN, CDR2 SVGIG (reference sequence). V shed 2 bases, J shed 4 bases, and the junction held 5 bases outside the gene matches. Written as DNA, the CDR3 is TGTGCCTGGAGTCGGGACAGCTTTAATCAGCCCCAGCATTTT. This codes for CAWSRDSFNQPQHF.

V gene TRBV7-2 combines with J gene TRBJ1-1; 7 nucleotides agree with TRBD1. CDR1 and CDR2 (germline): SGHTA, FQGNSA. The CDR3 spans 16 residues. V shed 5 bases, J shed 0 bases, and the junction held 9 bases outside the gene matches. The CDR3 region is CASSPISGTVNTEAFF. CDR3 bases: TGTGCCAGCAGCCCAATTTCCGGGACAGTGAACACTGAAGCTTTCTTT.

This chain connects TRBV4-1 to TRBJ1-5; D ambiguous. The CDR3 contains 14 residues. The germline gives CDR1 MGHRA, CDR2 YSYEKL. V was shortened by 0 bases and J by 0 bases, with 3 bases between the two germline ends. CDR3: CASSQDYSNQPQHF. DNA for the CDR3: TGCGCCAGCAGCCAAGATTATAGCAATCAGCCCCAGCATTTT.

The chain joins TRBV4-3 to TRBJ1-4, with 12 bases identical to TRBD1. Germline V gives CDR1 LGHNA, CDR2 YSLEER. The CDR3 loop spans 16 amino acids. Trimming cost V 1 base and J 5 bases; bases outside gene matches: 2. The CDR3 sequence: CASSQGDRGLNEKLFF. CDR3 DNA: TGCGCCAGCAGCCAAGGGGACAGGGGGCTGAATGAAAAACTGTTTTTT.

The J gene is TRBJ1-4, the V gene TRBV28; D is perhaps TRBD1 (6 bases). Trimming stripped 5 bases from V and 10 bases from J, with 20 bases between. The CDR3 sequence is 15 residues long. Looked up from germline, CDR1 is MDHEN and CDR2 is SYDVKM. The CDR3 is CASSISVAGARKLFF. The CDR3 DNA reads as TGTGCCAGCAGTATTTCGGTCGCAGGGGCACGAAAACTGTTTTTT.

Written as DNA, the CDR3 is TGCGCCAGCAGCCTAGAGTGGAGGCTCTCCACAGATACGCAGTATTTT. Amino acid sequence: CASSLEWRLSTDTQYF. The chain is built from TRBV4-3 and TRBJ2-3; D possibly corresponds to TRBD2 (5 bases). Looked up from germline, CDR1 is LGHNA and CDR2 is YSLEER. The CDR3 has 16 amino acids. V lost 4 bases, J lost 2 bases, and 16 bases lay in between.

J is TRBJ1-1 and V is TRBV12-3 or TRBV12-4; perhaps TRBD1 as D (6 bases). Between the trimmed V and J ends, which lost 6 bases and 1 base, there was a span of 9 bases. This CDR3 is built from 13 residues. CDR3 amino acids: CASRARGNTEAFF. For the CDR3, the DNA is TGTGCCAGCAGGGCCAGGGGGAACACTGAAGCTTTCTTT.

V and J are TRBV29-1 and TRBJ1-1; maybe TRBD1 (5 bases). V was trimmed by 8 bases and J by 6 bases, leaving 13 bases between them. CDR3 length equals 11 residues. CDR1 is SQVTM and CDR2 is ANQGSEA in the germline V gene. The CDR3 spells CSLGGSPEAFF. DNA for the CDR3: TGCAGCCTGGGGGGTTCCCCTGAAGCTTTCTTT.

V is TRBV3-1 (or the pseudogene TRBV3-2) and J is TRBJ1-3, with D uncertain. This CDR3 spans 14 amino acids. The V end lost 7 bases, the J end lost 2 bases, and 12 bases lay between the germline ends. The germline CDR1 and CDR2 sequences are LGHDT and YNNKEL (reference sequence). CDR3: CASTLSGTGNTIYF. CDR3 DNA: TGTGCCAGCACCCTATCGGGGACTGGAAACACCATATATTTT.

This chain joins TRBV6-6 and TRBJ2-3; no clear D. The CDR3 is 15 amino acids. Trimming shortened V by 6 bases and J by 4 bases, and 17 bases separated the two germline ends. Looked up from germline, CDR1 is MNHNY and CDR2 is SVGAGI (reference sequence). The CDR3: CASSPSALRADTQYF. The DNA for the CDR3 is TGTGCCAGCAGCCCTTCAGCATTACGGGCAGATACGCAGTATTTT.

In this sample, this clone turned up once. The chain links TRBV19 to TRBJ1-6; perhaps TRBD1 as D (6 bases). V gave up 4 bases and J gave up 8 bases, with 18 bases separating them. CDR1 and CDR2 (germline): LNHDA, SQIVND (reference sequence). CDR3 size: 16 residues. For the CDR3, the DNA is TGTGCCAGTAGTACCCTGGACAGATTCAGTGATTCACCCCTCCACTTT. Protein: CASSTLDRFSDSPLHF.

The rearrangement uses TRBV5-8 and TRBJ1-5, with D possibly being TRBD1 (5 bases). This CDR3 comprises 16 residues. V shed 0 bases and J shed 7 bases, with 17 bases lying between them. CDR1 SGHTS and CDR2 YDEGEE come from the germline V gene. The CDR3 region is CASSLARGVRGQPQHF. For the CDR3, the DNA is TGTGCCAGCAGCTTGGCTCGCGGGGTAAGGGGACAGCCCCAGCATTTT. Supplemented by reference TRBV5-8 and TRBJ1-5, the full variable domain reads EAGVTQSPTHLIKTRGQQATLRCSPISGHTSVYWYQQALGLGLQFLLWYDEGEERNRGNFPPRFSGRQFPNYSSELNVNALELEDSALYLCASSLARGVRGQPQHFGDGTRLSIL.

This clone was picked up many times. The chain is built from TRBV30 and TRBJ1-5; D may be TRBD1 (5 bases). Germline CDR1 GTSNPN, CDR2 SVGIG (reference sequence). V lost 0 bases, J lost 7 bases, and 13 bases lay in between. The CDR3 contains 14 residues. In DNA form, the CDR3 reads TGTGCCTGGAGTGTACTCAGGGATGGCCAGCCCCAGCATTTT. This translates into CAWSVLRDGQPQHF.

The genes are TRBV10-3 and TRBJ2-3; tentative D call: TRBD1 (5 bases). V dropped 6 bases and J dropped 1 base, with 14 bases sitting between them. This CDR3 region has 15 residues. Germline V gene sequence: CDR1 ENHRY, CDR2 SYGVKD. The CDR3, as DNA: TGTGCCATCAGGGCCCCAGGGCCTGGCACAGATACGCAGTATTTT. It codes for CAIRAPGPGTDTQYF.

This clone was detected only once. The chain joins TRBV2 to TRBJ1-2, with D perhaps matching TRBD1 (5 bases). The CDR3 spans 14 residues. The germline V and J ends were trimmed by 7 bases and 3 bases, with 15 bases remaining between them. CDR1 is SNHLY and CDR2 is FYNNEI in the germline V gene. CDR3 in amino acids: CASIGWGAHYGYTF. The DNA of the CDR3 is TGTGCCAGCATCGGATGGGGCGCTCACTATGGCTACACCTTC.

The chain combines TRBV12-3 or TRBV12-4 with TRBJ1-2; D is undetermined. The CDR3 runs to 13 residues. The germline V and J ends were trimmed by 6 bases and 4 bases, with 12 bases remaining between them. DNA for the CDR3: TGTGCCAGCAGGCCTAGTTCCCCCTATGGCTACACCTTC. It translates to CASRPSSPYGYTF.

This chain joins TRBV2 and TRBJ2-2, with 9 bases fitting TRBD2. V lost 7 bases to trimming and J lost 4 bases; unmatched junction nucleotides: 4. Germline CDR1 SNHLY, CDR2 FYNNEI. CDR3 size: 14 residues. The CDR3 DNA reads as TGTGCCAGCATTGAGACTAGCGGCACCGGGGAGCTGTTTTTT. Translation: CASIETSGTGELFF.

This sequence joins TRBV10-3 and TRBJ2-1, with 11 nucleotides matching TRBD2. From germline, CDR1 is ENHRY and CDR2 SYGVKD. The CDR3 totals 16 residues. The V gene end was trimmed by 5 bases and the J gene end by 7 bases; junction bases not matched to a gene: 10. The CDR3 here is CAISQLAGVTPNEQFF. DNA of the CDR3: TGTGCCATCAGTCAACTAGCGGGGGTCACCCCTAATGAGCAGTTCTTC.

The chain links TRBV28 to TRBJ1-3; 9 positions match TRBD1. The CDR3 length is 14 residues. The germline V gene encodes CDR1 MDHEN and CDR2 SYDVKM. Trimming at V came to 8 bases and at J to 7 bases, leaving 9 bases not matched to a gene. The CDR3 nucleotides read TGTGCCAGCCTAAAAGGACAGGGGACGAACACCATATATTTT. It translates to CASLKGQGTNTIYF.

The V gene is TRBV6-5, the J gene TRBJ1-6; D is uncertain. CDR1 is MNHEY, CDR2 SVGAGI, per germline. CDR3 length: 16 residues. Trimming took 2 bases from V and 3 from J, leaving 11 bases between them. The CDR3 reads CASSYTDPFYNSPLHF. The CDR3, as DNA: TGTGCCAGCAGTTACACAGACCCATTCTATAATTCACCCCTCCACTTT.